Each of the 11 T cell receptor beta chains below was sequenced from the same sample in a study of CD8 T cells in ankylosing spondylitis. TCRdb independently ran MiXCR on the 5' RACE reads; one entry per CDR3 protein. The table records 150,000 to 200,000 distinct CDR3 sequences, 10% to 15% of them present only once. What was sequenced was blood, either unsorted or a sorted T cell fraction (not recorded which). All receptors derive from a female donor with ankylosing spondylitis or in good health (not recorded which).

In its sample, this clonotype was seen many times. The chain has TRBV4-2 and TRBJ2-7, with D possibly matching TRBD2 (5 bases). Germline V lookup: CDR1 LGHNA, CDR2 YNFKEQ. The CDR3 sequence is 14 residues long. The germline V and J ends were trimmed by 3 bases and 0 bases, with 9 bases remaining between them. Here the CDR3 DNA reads TGTGCCAGCAGCCATTTAGGGAGCTCCTACGAGCAGTACTTC. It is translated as CASSHLGSSYEQYF.

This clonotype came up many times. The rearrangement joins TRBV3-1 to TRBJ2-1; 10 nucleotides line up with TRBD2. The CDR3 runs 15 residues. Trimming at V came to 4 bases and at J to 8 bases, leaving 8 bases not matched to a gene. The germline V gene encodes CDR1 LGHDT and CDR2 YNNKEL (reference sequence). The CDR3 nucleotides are TGTGCCAGCAGCCGCCTAGCGGGAGAAGGGGATGAGCAGTTCTTC. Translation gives CASSRLAGEGDEQFF.

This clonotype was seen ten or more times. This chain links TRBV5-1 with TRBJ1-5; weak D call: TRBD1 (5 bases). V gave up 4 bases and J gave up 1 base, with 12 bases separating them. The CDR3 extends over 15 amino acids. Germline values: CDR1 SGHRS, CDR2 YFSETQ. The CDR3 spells CASSAGTASNQPQHF. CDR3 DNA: TGCGCCAGCAGCGCCGGGACGGCCAGCAATCAGCCCCAGCATTTT.

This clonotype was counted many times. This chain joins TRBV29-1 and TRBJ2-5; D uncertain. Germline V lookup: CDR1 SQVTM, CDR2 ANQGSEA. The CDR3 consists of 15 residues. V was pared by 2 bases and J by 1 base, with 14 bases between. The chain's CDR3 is CSVETQRRSQETQYF. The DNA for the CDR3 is TGCAGCGTTGAAACCCAGCGACGCAGCCAAGAGACCCAGTACTTC.

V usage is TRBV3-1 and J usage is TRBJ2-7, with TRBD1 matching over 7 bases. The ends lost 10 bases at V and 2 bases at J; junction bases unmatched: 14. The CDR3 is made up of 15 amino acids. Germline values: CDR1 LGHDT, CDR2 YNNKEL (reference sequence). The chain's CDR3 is CATSQAGTAPYEQYF. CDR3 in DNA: TGTGCCACCTCCCAAGCTGGGACAGCTCCCTACGAGCAGTACTTC.

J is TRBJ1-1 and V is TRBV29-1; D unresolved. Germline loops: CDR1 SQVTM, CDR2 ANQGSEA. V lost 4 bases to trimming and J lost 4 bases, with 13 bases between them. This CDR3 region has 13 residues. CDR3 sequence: CSVGEGSVTEAFF. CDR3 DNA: TGCAGCGTTGGGGAGGGAAGCGTCACTGAAGCTTTCTTT. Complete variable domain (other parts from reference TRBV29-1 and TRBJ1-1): SAVISQKPSRDICQRGTSLTIQCQVDSQVTMMFWYRQQPGQSLTLIATANQGSEATYESGFVIDKFPISRPNLTFSTLTVSNMSPEDSSIYLCSVGEGSVTEAFFGQGTRLTVV.

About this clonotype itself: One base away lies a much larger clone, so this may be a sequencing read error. The DNA of the CDR3 is TGCGCCAGCAGTGTGGCGGGAAGCTCCTACGAGCAGTTCTTC. It specifies CASSVAGSSYEQFF. The rearrangement joins TRBV5-1 to TRBJ2-7; D may be TRBD2 (6 bases). The closer fit of TRBJ2-1 to the DNA end suggests the J call may be wrong. The germline V gene has CDR1 SGHRS and CDR2 YFSETQ. The CDR3 spans 14 residues.

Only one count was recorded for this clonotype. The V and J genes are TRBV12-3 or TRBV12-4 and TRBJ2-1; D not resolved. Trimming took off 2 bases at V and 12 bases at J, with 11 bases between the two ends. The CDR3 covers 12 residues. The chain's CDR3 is CASSLSRNSQFF. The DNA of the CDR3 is TGTGCCAGCAGTTTATCCCGTAACTCGCAGTTCTTC.

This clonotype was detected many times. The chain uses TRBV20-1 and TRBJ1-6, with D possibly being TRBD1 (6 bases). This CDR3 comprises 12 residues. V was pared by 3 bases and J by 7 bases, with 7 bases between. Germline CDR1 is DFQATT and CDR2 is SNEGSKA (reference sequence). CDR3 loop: CSASTGNSPLHF. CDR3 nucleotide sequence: TGCAGTGCTAGTACAGGGAATTCACCCCTCCACTTT.

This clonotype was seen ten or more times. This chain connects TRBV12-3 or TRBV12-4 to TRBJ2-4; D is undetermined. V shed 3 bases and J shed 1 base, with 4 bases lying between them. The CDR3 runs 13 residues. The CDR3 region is CASSLTAKNIQYF. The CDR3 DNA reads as TGTGCCAGCAGTTTGACGGCCAAAAACATTCAGTACTTC.

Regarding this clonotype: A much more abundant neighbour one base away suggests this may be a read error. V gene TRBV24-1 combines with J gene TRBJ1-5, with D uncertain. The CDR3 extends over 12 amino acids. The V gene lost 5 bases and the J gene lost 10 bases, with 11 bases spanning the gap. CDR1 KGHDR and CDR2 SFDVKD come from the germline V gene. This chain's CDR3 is CATSGPGQPQHF. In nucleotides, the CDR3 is TGTGCCACCAGTGGTCCGGGCCAACCCCAGCATTTT.